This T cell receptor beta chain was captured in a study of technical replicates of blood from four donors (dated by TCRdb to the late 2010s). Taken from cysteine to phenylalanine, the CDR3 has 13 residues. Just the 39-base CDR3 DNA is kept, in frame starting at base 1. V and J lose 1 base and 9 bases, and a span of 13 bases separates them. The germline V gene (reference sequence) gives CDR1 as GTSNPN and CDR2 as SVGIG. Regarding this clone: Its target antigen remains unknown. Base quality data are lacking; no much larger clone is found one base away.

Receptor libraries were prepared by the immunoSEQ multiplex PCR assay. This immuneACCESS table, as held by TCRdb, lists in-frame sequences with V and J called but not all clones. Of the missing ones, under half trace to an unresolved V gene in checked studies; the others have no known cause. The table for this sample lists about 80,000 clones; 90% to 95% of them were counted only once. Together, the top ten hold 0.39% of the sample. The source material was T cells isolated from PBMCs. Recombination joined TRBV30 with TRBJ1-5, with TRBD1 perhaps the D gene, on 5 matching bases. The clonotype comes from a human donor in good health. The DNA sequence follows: TGTGCCTGGAGTGACCAGGGATTAGGGCCCCAGCATTTT. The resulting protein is CAWSDQGLGPQHF.